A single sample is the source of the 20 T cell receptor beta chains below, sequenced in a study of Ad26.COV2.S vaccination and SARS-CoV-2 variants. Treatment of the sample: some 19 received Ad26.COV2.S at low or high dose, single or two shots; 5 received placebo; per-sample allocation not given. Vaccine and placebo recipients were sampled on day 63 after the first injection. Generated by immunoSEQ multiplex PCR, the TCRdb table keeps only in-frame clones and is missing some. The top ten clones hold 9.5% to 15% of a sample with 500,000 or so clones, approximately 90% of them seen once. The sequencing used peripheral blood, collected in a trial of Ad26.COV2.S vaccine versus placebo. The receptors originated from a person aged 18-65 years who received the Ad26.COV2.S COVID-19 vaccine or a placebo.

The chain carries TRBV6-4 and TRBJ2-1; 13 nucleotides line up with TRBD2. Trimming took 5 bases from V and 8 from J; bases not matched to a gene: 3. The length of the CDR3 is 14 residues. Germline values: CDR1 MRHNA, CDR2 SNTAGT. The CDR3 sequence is CASSRTSGSYEQFF. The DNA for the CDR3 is TGTGCCAGCAGTCGGACTAGCGGGAGTTATGAGCAGTTCTTC.

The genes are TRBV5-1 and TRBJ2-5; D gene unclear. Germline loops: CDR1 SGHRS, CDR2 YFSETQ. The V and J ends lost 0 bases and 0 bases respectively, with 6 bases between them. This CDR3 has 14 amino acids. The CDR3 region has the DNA TGCGCCAGCAGCTTGGGCCCAAACCAAGAGACCCAGTACTTC. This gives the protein CASSLGPNQETQYF.

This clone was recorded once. CDR3 sequence: CAWRPGIRRYGYTF. The CDR3 nucleotides read TGTGCCTGGAGACCCGGGATCCGACGGTATGGCTACACCTTC. V usage is TRBV30 and J usage is TRBJ1-2; D is unresolved. The CDR3 runs 14 residues. Trimming took 3 bases from V and 5 from J, leaving 16 bases between them. Germline V gene sequence: CDR1 GTSNPN, CDR2 SVGIG (reference sequence).

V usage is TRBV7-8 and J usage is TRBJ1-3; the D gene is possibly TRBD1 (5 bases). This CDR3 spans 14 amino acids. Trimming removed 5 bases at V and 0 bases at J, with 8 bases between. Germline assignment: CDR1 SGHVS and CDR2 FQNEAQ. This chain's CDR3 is CASSPGTSGNTIYF. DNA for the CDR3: TGTGCCAGCAGCCCCGGGACCTCTGGAAACACCATATATTTT.

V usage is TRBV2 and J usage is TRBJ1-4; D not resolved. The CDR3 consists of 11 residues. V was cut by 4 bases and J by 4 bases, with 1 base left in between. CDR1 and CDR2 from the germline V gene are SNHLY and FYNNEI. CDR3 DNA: TGTGCCAGCAGTGGTAATGAAAAACTGTTTTTT. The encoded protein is CASSGNEKLFF.

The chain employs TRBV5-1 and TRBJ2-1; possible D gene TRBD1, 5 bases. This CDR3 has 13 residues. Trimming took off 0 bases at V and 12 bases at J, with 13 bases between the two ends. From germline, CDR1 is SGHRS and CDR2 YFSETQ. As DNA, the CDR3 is TGCGCCAGCAGCTTGGCCCTGGATAGGGGGCAGTTCTTC. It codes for CASSLALDRGQFF.

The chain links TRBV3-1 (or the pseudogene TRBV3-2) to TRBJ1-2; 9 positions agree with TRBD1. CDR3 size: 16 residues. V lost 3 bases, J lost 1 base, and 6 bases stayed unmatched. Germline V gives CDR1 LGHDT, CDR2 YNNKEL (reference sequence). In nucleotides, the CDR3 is TGTGCCAGCAGCCATGAAGGACAGGGGATTAACTATGGCTACACCTTC. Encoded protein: CASSHEGQGINYGYTF.

CDR3 sequence (DNA): TGTGCCAGCAGTCGGTCCCCGGGGAAAAAACTGTTTTTT. Translation gives CASSRSPGKKLFF. The chain combines TRBV6-5 with TRBJ1-4; D ambiguous. Germline V CDR1 and CDR2: MNHEY, SVGAGI. Trimming removed 5 bases from V and 9 bases from J, with 13 bases in between. The CDR3 spans 13 residues.

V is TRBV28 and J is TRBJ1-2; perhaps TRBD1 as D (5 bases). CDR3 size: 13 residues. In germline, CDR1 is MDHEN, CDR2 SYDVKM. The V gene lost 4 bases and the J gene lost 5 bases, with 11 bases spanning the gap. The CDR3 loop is CASSSGLIYGYTF. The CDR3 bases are TGTGCCAGCAGTTCGGGACTGATTTATGGCTACACCTTC.

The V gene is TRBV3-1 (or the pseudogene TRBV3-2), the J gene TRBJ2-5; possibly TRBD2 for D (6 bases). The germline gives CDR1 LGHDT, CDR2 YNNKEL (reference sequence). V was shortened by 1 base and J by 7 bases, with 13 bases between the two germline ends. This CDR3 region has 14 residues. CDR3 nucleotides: TGTGCCAGCAGCCAAGCGGGAGCGGAGGGGACCCAGTACTTC. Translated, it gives CASSQAGAEGTQYF.

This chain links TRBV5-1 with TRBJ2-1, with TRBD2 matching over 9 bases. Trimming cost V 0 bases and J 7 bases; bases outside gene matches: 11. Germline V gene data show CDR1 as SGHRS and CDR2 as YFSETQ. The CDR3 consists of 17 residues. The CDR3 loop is CASSLGGGLAARNEQFF. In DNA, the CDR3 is TGCGCCAGCAGCTTGGGAGGGGGACTAGCAGCCAGGAATGAGCAGTTCTTC.

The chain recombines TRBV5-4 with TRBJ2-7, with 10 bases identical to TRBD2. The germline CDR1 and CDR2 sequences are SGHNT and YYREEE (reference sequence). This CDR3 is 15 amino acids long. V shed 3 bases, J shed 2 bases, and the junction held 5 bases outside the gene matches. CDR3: CASSYPGTSAYEQYF. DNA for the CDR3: TGTGCCAGCAGCTACCCCGGGACTAGCGCCTACGAGCAGTACTTC. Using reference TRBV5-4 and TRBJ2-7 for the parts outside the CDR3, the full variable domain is ETGVTQSPTHLIKTRGQQVTLRCSSQSGHNTVSWYQQALGQGPQFIFQYYREEENGRGNFPPRFSGLQFPNYSSELNVNALELDDSALYLCASSYPGTSAYEQYFGPGTRLTVT.

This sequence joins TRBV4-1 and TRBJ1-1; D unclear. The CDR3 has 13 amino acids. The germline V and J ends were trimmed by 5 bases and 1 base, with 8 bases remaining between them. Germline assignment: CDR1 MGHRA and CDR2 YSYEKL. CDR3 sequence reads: CASSRNSNTEAFF. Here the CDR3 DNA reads TGCGCCAGCAGCAGGAACTCGAACACTGAAGCTTTCTTT.

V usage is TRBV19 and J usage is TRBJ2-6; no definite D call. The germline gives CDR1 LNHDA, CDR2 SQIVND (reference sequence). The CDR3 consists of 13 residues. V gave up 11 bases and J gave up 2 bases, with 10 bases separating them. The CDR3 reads CAGGLAGANVLTF. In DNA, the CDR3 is TGTGCCGGCGGTCTGGCTGGGGCCAACGTCCTGACTTTC.

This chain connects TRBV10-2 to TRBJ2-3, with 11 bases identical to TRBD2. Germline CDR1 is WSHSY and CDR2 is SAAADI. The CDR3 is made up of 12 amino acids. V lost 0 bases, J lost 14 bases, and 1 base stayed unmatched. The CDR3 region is CASSESSGRAYF. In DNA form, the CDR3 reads TGCGCCAGCAGTGAGTCTAGCGGGAGGGCGTATTTT.

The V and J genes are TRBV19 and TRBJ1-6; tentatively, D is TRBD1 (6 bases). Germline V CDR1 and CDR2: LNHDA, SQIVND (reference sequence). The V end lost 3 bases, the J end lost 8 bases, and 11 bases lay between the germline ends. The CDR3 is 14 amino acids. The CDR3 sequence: CASSMLDRDSPLHF. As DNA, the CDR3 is TGTGCCAGTAGTATGCTGGACAGAGATTCACCCCTCCACTTT.

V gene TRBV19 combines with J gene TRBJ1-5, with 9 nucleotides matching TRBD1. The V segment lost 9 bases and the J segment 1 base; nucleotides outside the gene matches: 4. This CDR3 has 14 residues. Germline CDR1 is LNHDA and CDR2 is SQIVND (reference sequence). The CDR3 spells CASFDRGSNQPQHF. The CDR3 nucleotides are TGTGCCAGCTTCGACAGGGGGAGCAATCAGCCCCAGCATTTT.

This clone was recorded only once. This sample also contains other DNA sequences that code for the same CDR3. This CDR3 is CAISESGSSYNEQFF. For the CDR3, the DNA is TGTGCCATCAGTGAGTCCGGGAGCTCTTACAATGAGCAGTTCTTC. This sequence joins TRBV10-3 and TRBJ2-1, with a possible D match to TRBD2 (6 bases). Trimming pared 0 bases from V and 4 bases from J, leaving 10 bases between. The CDR3 extends over 15 amino acids. Germline V gives CDR1 ENHRY, CDR2 SYGVKD.

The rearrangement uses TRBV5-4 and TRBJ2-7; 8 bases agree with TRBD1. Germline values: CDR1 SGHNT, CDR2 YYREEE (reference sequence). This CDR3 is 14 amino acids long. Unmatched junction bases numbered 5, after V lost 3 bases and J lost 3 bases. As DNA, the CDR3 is TGTGCCAGCAGCTCCCGACAGGGGAACTACGAGCAGTACTTC. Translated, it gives CASSSRQGNYEQYF. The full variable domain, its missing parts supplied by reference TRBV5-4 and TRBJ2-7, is ETGVTQSPTHLIKTRGQQVTLRCSSQSGHNTVSWYQQALGQGPQFIFQYYREEENGRGNFPPRFSGLQFPNYSSELNVNALELDDSALYLCASSSRQGNYEQYFGPGTRLTVT.

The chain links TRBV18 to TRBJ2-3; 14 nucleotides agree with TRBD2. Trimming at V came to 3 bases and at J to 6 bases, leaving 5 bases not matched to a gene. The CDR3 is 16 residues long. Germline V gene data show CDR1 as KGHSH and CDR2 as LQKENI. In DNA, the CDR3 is TGTGCCAGCTCACCGACTAGCGGGAGGGCCCCGGATACGCAGTATTTT. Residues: CASSPTSGRAPDTQYF.